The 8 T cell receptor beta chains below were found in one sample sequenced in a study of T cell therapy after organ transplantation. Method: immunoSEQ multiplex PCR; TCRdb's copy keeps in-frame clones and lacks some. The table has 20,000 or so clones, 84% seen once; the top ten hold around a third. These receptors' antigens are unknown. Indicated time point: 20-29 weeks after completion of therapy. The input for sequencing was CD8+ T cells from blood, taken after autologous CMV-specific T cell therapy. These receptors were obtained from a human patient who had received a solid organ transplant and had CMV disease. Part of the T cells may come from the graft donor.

The CDR3 is CASSPGLAGARKYF. The DNA of the CDR3 is TGTGCCAGCAGTCCCGGACTAGCGGGAGCAAGGAAGTACTTC. The gene calls are TRBV27 and TRBJ2-7, with 13 positions matching TRBD2. The CDR3 is made up of 14 amino acids. The J segment lost 11 bases and the V segment lost 5 bases, leaving 9 bases of the junction unmatched. Germline CDR1 MNHEY, CDR2 SMNVEV (reference sequence).

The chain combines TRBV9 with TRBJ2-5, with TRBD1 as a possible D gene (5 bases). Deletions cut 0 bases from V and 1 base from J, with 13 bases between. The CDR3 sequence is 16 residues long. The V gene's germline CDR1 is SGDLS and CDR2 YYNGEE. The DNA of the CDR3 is TGTGCCAGCAGCGTAGGATCAGGGATTCCCCAAGAGACCCAGTACTTC. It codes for CASSVGSGIPQETQYF.

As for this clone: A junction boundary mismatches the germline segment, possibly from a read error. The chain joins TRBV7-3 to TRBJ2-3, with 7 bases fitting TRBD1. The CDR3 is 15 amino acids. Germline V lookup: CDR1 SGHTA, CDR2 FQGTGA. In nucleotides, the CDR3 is TGTGCCAGCAGCATAACTGGGACAGCCACAGATACGCAGTATTTT. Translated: CASSITGTATDTQYF.

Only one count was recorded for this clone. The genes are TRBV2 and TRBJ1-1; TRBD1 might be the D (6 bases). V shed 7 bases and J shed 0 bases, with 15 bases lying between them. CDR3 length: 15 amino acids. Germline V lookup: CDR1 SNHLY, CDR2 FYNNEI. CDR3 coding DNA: TGTGCCAGCACCGACTGGGGGCGCATGAACACTGAAGCTTTCTTT. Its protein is CASTDWGRMNTEAFF.

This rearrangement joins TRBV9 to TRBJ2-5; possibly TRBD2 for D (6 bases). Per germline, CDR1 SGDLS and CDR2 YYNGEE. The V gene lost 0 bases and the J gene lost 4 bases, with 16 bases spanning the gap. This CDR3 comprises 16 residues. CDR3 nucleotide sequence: TGTGCCAGCAGCGTAGAGGGAGGCAGGGTGAGAGAGACCCAGTACTTC. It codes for CASSVEGGRVRETQYF.

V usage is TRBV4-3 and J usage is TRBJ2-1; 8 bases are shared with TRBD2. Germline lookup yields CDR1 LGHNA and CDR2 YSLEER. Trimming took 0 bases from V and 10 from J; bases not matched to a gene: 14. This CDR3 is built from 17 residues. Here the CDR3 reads CASSQDGLIAGLEEQFF. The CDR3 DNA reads TGCGCCAGCAGCCAAGATGGCTTAATAGCGGGATTAGAGGAGCAGTTCTTC.

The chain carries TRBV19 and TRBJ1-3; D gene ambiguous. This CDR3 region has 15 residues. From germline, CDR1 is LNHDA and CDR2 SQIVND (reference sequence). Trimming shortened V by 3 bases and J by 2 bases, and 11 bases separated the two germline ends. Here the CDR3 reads CASSISSGPGNTIYF. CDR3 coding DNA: TGTGCCAGTAGTATCTCGTCAGGTCCTGGAAACACCATATATTTT.

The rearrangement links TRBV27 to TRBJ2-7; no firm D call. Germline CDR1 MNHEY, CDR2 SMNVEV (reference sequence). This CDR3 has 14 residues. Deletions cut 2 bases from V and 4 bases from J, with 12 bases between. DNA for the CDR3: TGTGCCAGCAGTTTAGCCTCCGCAAAATACGAGCAGTACTTC. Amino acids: CASSLASAKYEQYF.